The sequence of this T cell receptor (beta chain) was determined in a study of T cell repertoires in cytomegalovirus infection. This clonotype has more than one count but fewer than ten. As yet, its antigen is unknown. From the reads, TCRdb called clonotypes with MiXCR, one entry per CDR3 protein. The sample shows approximately 470,000 distinct CDR3 sequences, approximately 46% of them seen only once. V was clipped by 4 bases and J by 2 bases, with 12 bases between them. The CDR3 totals 14 residues. CDR1 is SGHTA, CDR2 FQGNSA, per germline. This clonotype was obtained from a human donor in good health (CMV status not recorded). Some clones in this sample may be carry-over from other donors' samples. This specimen consisted of cultured PBMCs, obtained from culture after CMV antigen stimulation. J is TRBJ2-7 and V is TRBV7-2; D is undetermined. The DNA for the CDR3 is TGTGCCAGCAGCTGGATGGGTGGACCCTACGAGCAGTACTTC. Amino acid sequence: CASSWMGGPYEQYF.